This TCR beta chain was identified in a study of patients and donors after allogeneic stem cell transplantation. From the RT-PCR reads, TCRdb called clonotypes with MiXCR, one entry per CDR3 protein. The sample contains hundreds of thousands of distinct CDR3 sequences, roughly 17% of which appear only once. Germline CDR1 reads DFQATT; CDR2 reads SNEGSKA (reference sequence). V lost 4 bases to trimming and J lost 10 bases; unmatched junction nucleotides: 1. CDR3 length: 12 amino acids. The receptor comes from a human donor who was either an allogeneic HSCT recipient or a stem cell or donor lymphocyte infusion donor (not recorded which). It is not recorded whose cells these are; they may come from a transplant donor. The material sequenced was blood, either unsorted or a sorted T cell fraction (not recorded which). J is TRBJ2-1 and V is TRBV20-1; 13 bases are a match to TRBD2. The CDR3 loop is CSAKLAGGEQFF. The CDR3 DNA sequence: TGCAGTGCTAAACTAGCGGGAGGGGAGCAGTTCTTC.